One sample yielded the 7 T cell receptor beta chains listed below, sequenced in a study of neurological immune-mediated disorders. TCRdb reprocessed the 5' RACE reads with MiXCR, giving one entry per CDR3 protein. Of tens of thousands of distinct CDR3 sequences in the sample, around 3% were seen once. The sequenced sample consisted of PBMCs. The receptors derive from a man aged 35 to 55 with multiple sclerosis.

Ten or more counts support this clonotype. The CDR3 protein is CASSLQGASEAFF. The CDR3 DNA follows: TGCGCCAGCAGCTTGCAGGGGGCATCTGAAGCTTTCTTT. This chain connects TRBV5-1 to TRBJ1-1; TRBD1 aligns across 8 bases. CDR3 length: 13 amino acids. The germline gives CDR1 SGHRS, CDR2 YFSETQ. V gave up 1 base and J gave up 6 bases; unmatched junction bases: 2.

This clonotype has ten or more counts. The chain recombines TRBV20-1 with TRBJ2-3; TRBD1 agrees at 7 bases. The CDR3 contains 13 residues. Germline V gene data show CDR1 as DFQATT and CDR2 as SNEGSKA (reference sequence). Trimming removed 4 bases from V and 4 bases from J; junction bases left unmatched: 5. The CDR3 region has the DNA TGCAGTGCTAACCGACAGGGCTCAGATACGCAGTATTTT. This sequence encodes CSANRQGSDTQYF.

This clonotype was picked up many times. The J gene is TRBJ1-4, the V gene TRBV2, with a weak D call TRBD1 (6 bases). The CDR3 runs to 16 residues. The V end lost 7 bases, the J end lost 0 bases, and 15 bases lay between the germline ends. Looked up from germline, CDR1 is SNHLY and CDR2 is FYNNEI. The CDR3 coding sequence is TGTGCCAGCACCCCAGGCCGGACAGCAACTAATGAAAAACTGTTTTTT. It yields the protein CASTPGRTATNEKLFF.

This clonotype was found many times. This chain links TRBV12-3 or TRBV12-4 with TRBJ2-5; 13 bases map to TRBD2. V shed 4 bases, J shed 2 bases, and the junction held 7 bases outside the gene matches. This CDR3 comprises 17 residues. The CDR3 spells CASSSSWTSGGQETQYF. The DNA for the CDR3 is TGTGCCAGCAGTTCCTCGTGGACTAGCGGGGGACAAGAGACCCAGTACTTC.

This clonotype has ten or more counts. The rearrangement uses TRBV9 and TRBJ2-5; unclear D gene. The CDR3 has 15 residues. Germline V gene data show CDR1 as SGDLS and CDR2 as YYNGEE. V lost 0 bases to trimming and J lost 2 bases, with 11 bases between them. The CDR3 nucleotides read TGTGCCAGCAGCGTAGCTGGATCAGAGCAAGAGACCCAGTACTTC. Protein sequence: CASSVAGSEQETQYF.

This clonotype was seen at least ten times. The gene calls are TRBV2 and TRBJ2-2, with D perhaps matching TRBD2 (5 bases). Trimming left V 2 bases short and J 7 bases short, with 11 bases between. This CDR3 spans 14 amino acids. Germline V lookup: CDR1 SNHLY, CDR2 FYNNEI. CDR3 protein: CASSENSGYGELFF. The CDR3 nucleotides read TGTGCCAGCAGTGAAAATTCGGGGTACGGGGAGCTGTTTTTT.

The table lists this clonotype with many counts. The CDR3 sequence: CASADRAINQPQHF. CDR3 nucleotides: TGCGCCAGCGCTGACAGGGCGATCAATCAGCCCCAGCATTTT. The rearrangement joins TRBV10-2 to TRBJ1-5; 7 nucleotides align to TRBD1. Germline CDR1 and CDR2: WSHSY and SAAADI. There are 14 residues in the CDR3. J was trimmed by 3 bases and V by 8 bases; bases with no gene match: 7.